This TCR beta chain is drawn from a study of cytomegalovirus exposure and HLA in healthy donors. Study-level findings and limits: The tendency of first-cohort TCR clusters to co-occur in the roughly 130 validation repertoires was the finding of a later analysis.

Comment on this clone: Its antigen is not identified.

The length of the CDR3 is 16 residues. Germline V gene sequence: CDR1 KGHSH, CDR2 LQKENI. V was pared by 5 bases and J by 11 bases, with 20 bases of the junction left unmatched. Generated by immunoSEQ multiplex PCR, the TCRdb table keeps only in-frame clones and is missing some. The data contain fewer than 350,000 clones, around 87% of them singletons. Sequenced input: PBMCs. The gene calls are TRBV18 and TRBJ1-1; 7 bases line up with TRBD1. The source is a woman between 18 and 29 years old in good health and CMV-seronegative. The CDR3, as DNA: TGTGCCAGCTCAGAAATCACGGGACAGCTTATAAAGTTGGCTTTCTTT. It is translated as CASSEITGQLIKLAFF.